A selection of T cell receptor beta chains follows, all from one sample in a study of shared clonotypes between healthy human individuals. Assay used: immunoSEQ multiplex PCR; TCRdb lists only in-frame clones, some missing. The sample lists over 700,000 clones; just under 75% were seen once. Sequenced sample: memory CD4+ T cells sorted from blood. Receptors originate from a woman aged 25-40 years in good health. Each CDR3 is given with its conserved first and last residue. D genes are given only for firm matches. A clone size is listed for some rows: how often the clone was seen (once, few, many), or a class if it is expanded.

.	TRBD2	17	TRBV18	TRBJ2-3	TGTGCCAGCTCACCGGGGACTAGCGGTATCGGTACAGATACGCAGTATTTT	CASSPGTSGIGTDTQYF
.	.	14	TRBV5-1	TRBJ2-2	TGCGCCAGCAGCTTTCCTCAGAACACCGGGGAGCTGTTTTTT	CASSFPQNTGELFF
.	.	16	TRBV15	TRBJ2-7	TGTGCCACCAGCAGAGGATCTCCGGGACAAAACTACGAGCAGTACTTC	CATSRGSPGQNYEQYF
.	.	14	TRBV7-8	TRBJ2-7	TGTGCCAGCAGCCCAACAGGGTTTGTGTACGAGCAGTACTTC	CASSPTGFVYEQYF
.	.	14	TRBV7-9	TRBJ1-2	TGTGCCAGCAGCTTTTATCCTGAGCTCTACGGCTACACCTTC	CASSFYPELYGYTF
.	.	11	TRBV4-1	TRBJ1-2	TGCGCCAGCAGCCAAGGGGAAGGCTACACCTTC	CASSQGEGYTF
.	.	16	TRBV25-1	TRBJ1-3	TGTGCCAGCAGTGCTTTTCCGCTAGGAGCTGGAAACACCATATATTTT	CASSAFPLGAGNTIYF
few	.	12	TRBV30	TRBJ2-7	TGTGCCTGGACTGGACAGTCCTACGAGCAGTACTTC	CAWTGQSYEQYF
.	TRBD2	13	TRBV6-6	TRBJ2-7	TGTGCCAGCGGGCGGGAGGGCCTCTACGAGCAGTACTTC	CASGREGLYEQYF
.	.	15	TRBV27	TRBJ1-2	TGTGCCAGCAAATTGGCGGCAACCCCTAACTATGGCTACACCTTC	CASKLAATPNYGYTF
.	TRBD2	17	TRBV5-1	TRBJ2-1	TGCGCCAGCAGCTTATGGACTAGCGGGAGGGCCCTTAATGAGCAGTTCTTC	CASSLWTSGRALNEQFF
few	TRBD1	15	TRBV5-6	TRBJ2-3	TGTGCCAGCAGCCAGACAGGGATCGTCACAGATACGCAGTATTTT	CASSQTGIVTDTQYF
.	TRBD2	16	TRBV11-2	TRBJ2-1	TGTGCCAGCAGCTCCTTAGCGGGAGAGAGTTACAATGAGCAGTTCTTC	CASSSLAGESYNEQFF
.	TRBD2	16	TRBV6-5	TRBJ2-1	TGTGCCAGCAGTTACTCGCCTAGCGGGAGCACTGATGAGCAGTTCTTC	CASSYSPSGSTDEQFF
.	.	12	TRBV6-1	TRBJ1-2	TGTGCCAGTCGGGAGTGGCTGCGTGGCTACACCTTC	CASREWLRGYTF